Each of the 24 T cell receptor beta chains below was sequenced from the same sample in a study of CD4 and CD8 cells across lung adenocarcinoma regions. TCRdb processed the PCR reads anew with MiXCR; each CDR3 protein has one entry. The sample has roughly 13,000 distinct CDR3 sequences, around 45% seen once. The source material was CD4+ T cells from the center of a lung tumor. The origin of the receptors is a male donor with lung adenocarcinoma. The CD4 and CD8 labels of this study may be unreliable.

This clonotype was seen many times. The genes are TRBV7-2 and TRBJ2-1; D is possibly TRBD1 or TRBD2 (5 bases each). Germline loops: CDR1 SGHTA, CDR2 FQGNSA. V was clipped by 0 bases and J by 1 base, with 7 bases between them. This CDR3 comprises 15 residues. This CDR3 reads CASSLAWGSYNEQFF. CDR3 bases: TGTGCCAGCAGCTTAGCTTGGGGGTCCTACAATGAGCAGTTCTTC.

This chain links TRBV6-1 with TRBJ2-5, with D possibly TRBD1 on 6 matching bases. The germline V gene encodes CDR1 MNHNS and CDR2 SASEGT. Deletions cut 7 bases from V and 11 bases from J, with 17 bases between. The CDR3 runs 12 residues. The CDR3 region is CASKYRVGEQYF. CDR3 bases: TGTGCCAGCAAATACAGGGTGGGTGAGCAGTACTTC.

CDR3 protein: CASSDGLRGSDTQYF. CDR3 coding DNA: TGTGCCAGCAGTGATGGGCTTAGGGGCTCCGATACGCAGTACTTC. The J gene is TRBJ2-5, the V gene TRBV6-4, with a tentative D call TRBD1 (5 bases). The CDR3 covers 15 residues. Trimming took off 3 bases at V and 11 bases at J, with 22 bases between the two ends. Germline-derived CDR1 and CDR2 are MRHNA and SNTAGT.

A remark on this clonotype: One end of the junction varies from germline; a read error may be responsible. Written as DNA, the CDR3 is TGTGCCACGGCCCTCCGGGCGGTGAACACCGAGGAGCAGTTTTTT. As protein: CATALRAVNTEEQFF. The V and J genes are TRBV6-1 and TRBJ2-2; no firm D call. CDR1 and CDR2 (germline): MNHNS, SASEGT. CDR3 size: 15 residues.

The V gene is TRBV5-4, the J gene TRBJ2-1; D may be TRBD1 (5 bases). Germline loops: CDR1 SGHNT, CDR2 YYREEE (reference sequence). The CDR3 spans 14 residues. V was pared by 3 bases and J by 7 bases, with 14 bases between. The CDR3 loop is CASSSALTGNEQFF. The CDR3 DNA follows: TGTGCCAGCAGCTCAGCCCTCACAGGAAATGAGCAGTTCTTC.

Sample share makes this clonotype medium-sized. The chain has TRBV6-1 and TRBJ2-5; D gene unclear. Trimming removed 3 bases at V and 5 bases at J, with 13 bases between. Germline V gene sequence: CDR1 MNHNS, CDR2 SASEGT. This CDR3 region has 14 residues. The CDR3 sequence: CASSDIVQTETQYF. The CDR3 DNA sequence: TGTGCCAGCAGTGATATCGTTCAGACTGAGACCCAGTACTTC.

In its sample, this clonotype was seen many times. The rearrangement uses TRBV6-2 or TRBV6-3 and TRBJ2-3, with D maybe TRBD2 (7 bases). Germline V gene sequence: CDR1 MNHEY, CDR2 SVGEGT. Trimming removed 7 bases at V and 9 bases at J, with 23 bases between. The CDR3 is 15 residues long. The CDR3 DNA sequence: TGTGCCAGCACCCAAACTCATCGGGGGGCAGCGACGCAGTATTTT. Translating gives CASTQTHRGAATQYF.

This clonotype was picked up many times. The CDR3 protein is CASSEMEGWGNEKLFF. The CDR3 nucleotides read TGTGCCAGCAGTGAAATGGAGGGGTGGGGTAATGAAAAACTGTTTTTT. This chain links TRBV6-1 with TRBJ1-4, with a possible D match to TRBD1 (5 bases). Germline CDR1 reads MNHNS; CDR2 reads SASEGT. Trimming cost V 2 bases and J 4 bases, with 14 bases left between them. The CDR3 runs 16 residues.

For this clonotype: Given the absence of the conserved phenylalanine or tryptophan at the CDR3 end, a read error is likely. V gene TRBV6-1 combines with J gene TRBJ2-1; 7 bases match TRBD1. Gene TRBJ2-7 matches the end of the DNA better, so the J call may be wrong. Per germline, CDR1 MNHNS and CDR2 SASEGT. CDR3 length equals 12 residues. This chain's CDR3 is CASSVTGNAQYS. CDR3 nucleotide sequence: TGTGCCAGCAGCGTGACAGGGAATGCGCAGTACTCT.

The genes are TRBV6-1 and TRBJ2-3; D ambiguous. The germline CDR1 and CDR2 sequences are MNHNS and SASEGT. With 4 bases removed from V and 9 bases from J, the gap between germline ends came to 11 bases. This CDR3 contains 12 residues. The CDR3 spells CASSGSKETQYF. CDR3 coding DNA: TGTGCCAGCAGTGGTTCCAAAGAGACGCAGTATTTT.

Judged by abundance, this clonotype is medium-sized (0.01 to 0.1%). The chain employs TRBV6-1 and TRBJ2-1, with 8 bases matching TRBD1. The better agreement between TRBJ2-5 and the DNA end casts doubt on the J call. From germline, CDR1 is MNHNS and CDR2 SASEGT. The CDR3 has 15 residues. DNA of the CDR3: TGTGCCAGCAGTCTTCAGGGGGCGTACACTGAGACCCAGTACTTC. Encoded protein: CASSLQGAYTETQYF.

V is TRBV4-1 and J is TRBJ2-3; the D gene is possibly TRBD2 (5 bases). The CDR3 covers 13 residues. Looked up from germline, CDR1 is MGHRA and CDR2 is YSYEKL. V was shortened by 2 bases and J by 4 bases, with 7 bases between the two germline ends. CDR3 amino acids: CASSQPGADTQYF. The DNA of the CDR3 is TGCGCCAGCAGCCAACCCGGGGCAGATACGCAGTATTTT.

By frequency in the sample, this clonotype is medium-sized. The CDR3 nucleotides read TGTGCCAGCACCACCCTCGGGACTGGCACAGATACGCAGTATTTT. Encoded protein: CASTTLGTGTDTQYF. The chain combines TRBV6-1 with TRBJ2-3, with D tentatively TRBD2 (6 bases). CDR1 and CDR2 from the germline V gene are MNHNS and SASEGT. Between the trimmed V and J ends, which lost 7 bases and 1 base, there was a span of 15 bases. This CDR3 is 15 amino acids long.

This clonotype is categorized as medium-sized (0.01 to 0.1%). V gene TRBV10-3 combines with J gene TRBJ2-1; D is ambiguous. Germline assignment: CDR1 ENHRY and CDR2 SYGVKD. V lost 8 bases and J lost 0, with 8 bases in between. The CDR3 runs 13 residues. CDR3 sequence: CAILSSSYNEQFF. As DNA, the CDR3 is TGTGCCATCCTTTCTAGCTCCTACAATGAGCAGTTCTTC.

This sequence joins TRBV7-6 and TRBJ2-1; possible D gene TRBD2, 6 bases. V shed 1 base and J shed 9 bases, with 16 bases lying between them. The CDR3 length is 15 residues. The germline V gene encodes CDR1 SGHVS and CDR2 FNYEAQ. CDR3 region: CASSLGREQWSEQFF. CDR3 sequence (DNA): TGTGCCAGCAGCTTAGGGAGGGAGCAGTGGAGTGAGCAGTTCTTC. Combining the CDR3 with reference TRBV7-6 and TRBJ2-1 gives the whole variable domain GAGVSQSPRYKVTKRGQDVALRCDPISGHVSLYWYRQALGQGPEFLTYFNYEAQQDKSGLPNDRFSAERPEGSISTLTIQRTEQRDSAMYRCASSLGREQWSEQFFGPGTRLTVL.

This clonotype was seen repeatedly, ten times or more. V and J are TRBV10-2 and TRBJ2-1; maybe TRBD1 (6 bases). The J call may be incorrect, as the DNA end agrees better with TRBJ2-5. The CDR3 runs to 13 residues. The germline V gene encodes CDR1 WSHSY and CDR2 SAAADI. This CDR3 is CASSFTGLETQYF. The CDR3 DNA is TGCGCCAGCAGCTTCACAGGGTTGGAGACCCAGTACTTC.

As for this clonotype: A read error may account for a junction end that differs from germline. The genes are TRBV6-1 and TRBJ2-3, with unresolved D. From germline, CDR1 is MNHNS and CDR2 SASEGT. The CDR3 runs 13 residues. CDR3 bases: TGTGCCAGCAGTGAAGGGACCAGAGATGAGCAGTACTTT. Translated, it gives CASSEGTRDEQYF.

This clonotype counts as medium-sized (0.01 to 0.1%). The chain carries TRBV10-3 and TRBJ2-1; TRBD2 is a possible D gene (5 bases). The end of the DNA aligns better with TRBJ2-7, so the J call may be wrong. The CDR3 contains 13 residues. Germline V lookup: CDR1 ENHRY, CDR2 SYGVKD. CDR3 coding DNA: TGTGCCATCAGTAACCGGGAATCAGCCGAGCAGTACTTC. It encodes CAISNRESAEQYF.

A remark on this clonotype: A read error may produce the germline difference seen at one junction end. V is TRBV25-1 and J is TRBJ2-3; D might be TRBD1 or TRBD2, each matching 6 bases. Germline CDR1 MGHDK, CDR2 SYGVNS. This CDR3 is built from 16 residues. CDR3 protein: CASRELGGPDKDTQYF. As DNA, the CDR3 is TGTGCCAGCAGGGAATTGGGGGGCCCGGACAAAGATACGCAGTATTTT. The whole variable domain, remainder taken from reference TRBV25-1 and TRBJ2-3, is EADIYQTPRYLVIGTGKKITLECSQTMGHDKMYWYQQDPGMELHLIHYSYGVNSTEKGDLSSESTVSRIRTEHFPLTLESARPSHTSQYLCASRELGGPDKDTQYFGPGTRLTVL.

This CDR3 is CAITDVSSYNEQFF. CDR3 DNA sequence: TGCGCCATAACGGACGTGAGCTCCTACAATGAGCAGTTCTTC. The V and J genes are TRBV10-2 and TRBJ2-1; D unresolved. In germline, CDR1 is WSHSY, CDR2 SAAADI. Deletions cut 10 bases from V and 0 bases from J, with 13 bases between. This CDR3 comprises 14 residues.

The count of this clonotype is one. The chain joins TRBV6-1 to TRBJ1-6; TRBD1 might be the D (5 bases). Germline CDR1 MNHNS, CDR2 SASEGT. This CDR3 has 14 residues. V was shortened by 6 bases and J by 4 bases, with 10 bases between the two germline ends. The CDR3 is CASRPAGYNSPLHF. CDR3 in DNA: TGTGCCAGCAGACCAGCAGGGTATAATTCACCCCTCCACTTT.

This clonotype was seen many times. Sequence at one end of the junction differs from germline and may be a read error. The chain recombines TRBV6-2 or TRBV6-3 with TRBJ2-4; D perhaps matches TRBD1 (7 bases). From germline, CDR1 is MNHEY and CDR2 SVGEGT. This CDR3 region has 12 residues. The CDR3 region is CASSYSEGARHF. The CDR3 nucleotides read TGTGCCAGCAGTTACTCGGAGGGGGCCCGGCACTTC.

The rearrangement uses TRBV3-1 and TRBJ2-1; 7 nucleotides match TRBD2. The germline CDR1 and CDR2 sequences are LGHDT and YNNKEL (reference sequence). Trimming at V came to 5 bases and at J to 6 bases, leaving 10 bases not matched to a gene. This CDR3 is 15 amino acids long. The CDR3 nucleotides are TGTGCCAGCAGCGCGCCCGGGACTACTTCCAATGAGCAGTTCTTC. Protein sequence: CASSAPGTTSNEQFF.

By share, this clonotype counts as medium-sized (0.01 to 0.1%). The chain is built from TRBV27 and TRBJ2-7; 7 bases match TRBD1. The J segment lost 3 bases and the V segment lost 8 bases, leaving 4 bases of the junction unmatched. The CDR3 extends over 12 amino acids. CDR1 is MNHEY, CDR2 SMNVEV, per germline (reference sequence). In DNA form, the CDR3 reads TGTGCCAGCGATCAGGGGGACTACGAGCAGTACTTC. It specifies CASDQGDYEQYF.